This TCR beta chain was sequenced during a study of T cell changes during pregnancy in multiple sclerosis. Method: immunoSEQ multiplex PCR; TCRdb's copy keeps in-frame clones and lacks some. The sample has 90,000 to 100,000 clones, under 95% seen once. This CDR3 has 14 amino acids. The junction had 3 bases not matched to a gene; V was cut back by 4 bases and J by 1 base. Germline CDR1 LGHNA, CDR2 YNFKEQ. Sequencing used peripheral blood, obtained after pregnancy. The receptor was derived from a female donor in good health, enrolled as a control in a pregnancy study. The chain is built from TRBV4-2 and TRBJ1-2, with 7 nucleotides matching TRBD1. In DNA, the CDR3 is TGTGCCAGCAGCCGCCACAGGGGTAACTATGGCTACACCTTC. This codes for CASSRHRGNYGYTF.